This T cell receptor beta chain was sequenced for a study of shared clonotypes between healthy human individuals. Study results and limitations: Blood alone was sampled, and tissue repertoires likely differ.

Using immunoSEQ multiplex PCR, the repertoire was profiled, and TCRdb retains in-frame clones only, with some absent. Of 400,000 to 600,000 clones in the sample, more than 95% are singletons; the top ten hold 0.064%. Germline V gene sequence: CDR1 GTSNPN, CDR2 SVGIG (reference sequence). The CDR3 consists of 13 residues. Trimming took 7 bases from V and 2 from J; bases not matched to a gene: 4. In regard to this clone: Its antigen remains unidentified.

Sequenced input: naive CD4+ T cells sorted from blood. Subset described: CD45RA+ positively selected. V and J are TRBV30 and TRBJ1-4; 7 nucleotides line up with TRBD1. The sequence derives from a woman aged 30 to 39 in good health. The CDR3 sequence: CASAGQTNEKLFF. CDR3 coding DNA: TGTGCCTCTGCGGGACAGACTAATGAAAAACTGTTTTTT.